The 19 T cell receptor beta chains below all came from one sample that was sequenced in a study of blood T cell repertoires in COVID-19. Generated by immunoSEQ multiplex PCR, the TCRdb table keeps only in-frame clones and is missing some. The sample lists 220,000 or so clones; over 60% were seen once. The sample was peripheral blood. The receptors originated from a woman in her 70s with acute or convalescent COVID-19.

This sequence joins TRBV12-5 and TRBJ2-3; D remains unclear. The CDR3 is made up of 13 amino acids. Germline loops: CDR1 LGHNT, CDR2 FRNRAP. The germline V and J ends were trimmed by 6 bases and 0 bases, with 7 bases remaining between them. In nucleotides, the CDR3 is TGTGCTAGTGGCCGGAGTAGCACAGATACGCAGTATTTT. This translates into CASGRSSTDTQYF.

This sequence joins TRBV29-1 and TRBJ2-7; D might be TRBD2 (6 bases). Germline V gene sequence: CDR1 SQVTM, CDR2 ANQGSEA. The CDR3 extends over 13 amino acids. With 3 bases removed from V and 0 bases from J, the gap between germline ends came to 9 bases. CDR3 loop: CSVEAGTSYEQYF. The CDR3 nucleotides read TGCAGCGTTGAGGCGGGGACCTCCTACGAGCAGTACTTC.

This chain joins TRBV18 and TRBJ1-4, with D hard to call. Trimming removed 3 bases from V and 2 bases from J, with 10 bases in between. The CDR3 totals 15 residues. The germline gives CDR1 KGHSH, CDR2 LQKENI. The CDR3 coding sequence is TGTGCCAGCTCACCCACGGAGTCCACTAATGAAAAACTGTTTTTT. Translating gives CASSPTESTNEKLFF.

This clone was seen a single time. CDR3 in DNA: TGCGCCAGCAGCTCCTCAGGTGCGGGCTACACCTTC. This translates into CASSSSGAGYTF. This chain connects TRBV5-1 to TRBJ1-2, with unresolved D. CDR3 length: 12 amino acids. CDR1 and CDR2 from the germline V gene are SGHRS and YFSETQ. Trimming cost V 3 bases and J 8 bases, with 11 bases left between them.

The chain recombines TRBV29-1 with TRBJ2-1, with 10 bases fitting TRBD2. Per the germline V gene, CDR1 is SQVTM and CDR2 is ANQGSEA. V shed 7 bases, J shed 2 bases, and the junction held 5 bases outside the gene matches. The CDR3 is made up of 14 amino acids. The CDR3 DNA reads as TGCAGCGGGGTAGCGGGAGGCGCCTACAATGAGCAGTTCTTC. Protein product: CSGVAGGAYNEQFF.

This rearrangement joins TRBV19 to TRBJ1-5; TRBD1 might be the D (6 bases). V was shortened by 6 bases and J by 7 bases, with 22 bases between the two germline ends. The CDR3 is 16 amino acids. Looked up from germline, CDR1 is LNHDA and CDR2 is SQIVND (reference sequence). CDR3 nucleotide sequence: TGTGCCAGTAGCCCAGGGGTAGGGCTCGCTTCGCAGCCCCAGCATTTT. It codes for CASSPGVGLASQPQHF.

This clone showed up just a few times. The chain is built from TRBV10-3 and TRBJ2-2, with D maybe TRBD1 (6 bases). Germline assignment: CDR1 ENHRY and CDR2 SYGVKD. Trimming cost V 2 bases and J 7 bases, with 14 bases left between them. This CDR3 has 15 residues. CDR3 DNA: TGTGCCATCAGTGAGGCACACCAGGGGAGCGGGGAGCTGTTTTTT. This codes for CAISEAHQGSGELFF.

V is TRBV10-3 and J is TRBJ1-2; 7 bases map to TRBD1. CDR1 is ENHRY, CDR2 SYGVKD, per germline. J gave up 2 bases and V 4 bases, and 1 base lay outside the gene matches. The CDR3 consists of 13 residues. This CDR3 is CAISGGGNYGYTF. The CDR3 nucleotides are TGTGCCATCAGTGGAGGGGGCAACTATGGCTACACCTTC.

This rearrangement joins TRBV6-5 to TRBJ2-1; 11 nucleotides agree with TRBD2. With V trimmed by 6 bases and J by 7 bases, 8 bases remained unmatched. The CDR3 consists of 15 residues. In germline, CDR1 is MNHEY, CDR2 SVGAGI. CDR3 coding DNA: TGTGCCAGCAGGTTAGCGGGAGGGCCTGGGAATGAGCAGTTCTTC. This encodes CASRLAGGPGNEQFF.

This chain connects TRBV9 to TRBJ2-3, with D unclear. V was clipped by 1 base and J by 0 bases, with 6 bases between them. The germline gives CDR1 SGDLS, CDR2 YYNGEE. The CDR3 is 14 amino acids. In DNA, the CDR3 is TGTGCCAGCAGCGTATTTCTAAGCACAGATACGCAGTATTTT. Its translation: CASSVFLSTDTQYF.

The CDR3 region has the DNA TGCGCCAGCAGCCAACGACTCGACGCAGGGGCCCAAGAGACCCAGTACTTC. Encoded protein: CASSQRLDAGAQETQYF. The V gene is TRBV4-1, the J gene TRBJ2-5, with D maybe TRBD1 (6 bases). V dropped 2 bases and J dropped 1 base, with 17 bases sitting between them. Germline V lookup: CDR1 MGHRA, CDR2 YSYEKL. CDR3 size: 17 residues.

This clone was found once. This chain connects TRBV11-2 to TRBJ2-7; weak D call: TRBD2 (7 bases). The germline V and J ends were trimmed by 1 base and 2 bases, with 15 bases remaining between them. Germline values: CDR1 SGHAT, CDR2 FQNNGV. The CDR3 is 16 residues long. Written as DNA, the CDR3 is TGTGCCAGCAGCTTAGTCGGGGGGCTGCACGCCTACGAGCAGTACTTC. Encoded protein: CASSLVGGLHAYEQYF.

V gene TRBV3-1 (or the pseudogene TRBV3-2) combines with J gene TRBJ2-7, with 11 bases identical to TRBD1. The CDR3 length is 13 residues. The trim removed 4 bases at V and 7 bases at J, leaving 3 bases unmatched. Germline V lookup: CDR1 LGHDT, CDR2 YNNKEL (reference sequence). The CDR3 protein is CASSLGTGGEQYF. CDR3 DNA: TGTGCCAGCAGCCTCGGGACAGGGGGTGAGCAGTACTTC.

The DNA of the CDR3 is TGTGCCAGCAGAGGGACAGGGGGCGCCTATGGCTACACCTTC. Amino acid sequence: CASRGTGGAYGYTF. V gene TRBV3-1 (or the pseudogene TRBV3-2) combines with J gene TRBJ1-2, with 12 positions matching TRBD1. Germline V lookup: CDR1 LGHDT, CDR2 YNNKEL (reference sequence). J gave up 4 bases and V 6 bases, and 3 bases lay outside the gene matches. The CDR3 totals 14 residues.

The V gene is TRBV10-1, the J gene TRBJ2-1; D gene unclear. Germline V CDR1 and CDR2: WNHNN, SYGVQD (reference sequence). This CDR3 has 16 residues. Between the trimmed V and J ends, which lost 0 bases and 0 bases, there was a span of 9 bases. CDR3 sequence: CASSESRVSSYNEQFF. CDR3 DNA: TGCGCCAGCAGTGAGTCGCGAGTGAGCTCCTACAATGAGCAGTTCTTC.

This sequence joins TRBV4-1 and TRBJ2-1, with D perhaps matching TRBD2 (6 bases). Between the trimmed V and J ends, which lost 4 bases and 5 bases, there was a span of 12 bases. The length of the CDR3 is 14 residues. CDR1 is MGHRA and CDR2 is YSYEKL in the germline V gene. The CDR3 DNA sequence: TGCGCCAGCAGCCCTCTGACTAGTCACAATGAGCAGTTCTTC. Its translation is CASSPLTSHNEQFF.

This clone was recorded only once. For the CDR3, the DNA is TGTGCCAGCAGCTTAGACGGGAGTGGCACAGATACGCAGTATTTT. Residues: CASSLDGSGTDTQYF. The chain links TRBV11-3 to TRBJ2-3, with D maybe TRBD2 (6 bases). V was shortened by 0 bases and J by 1 base, with 8 bases between the two germline ends. Germline-derived CDR1 and CDR2 are SGHNT and YENEEA. The CDR3 runs 15 residues. The complete variable domain, with remaining parts taken from reference TRBV11-3 and TRBJ2-3, reads EAGVVQSPRYKIIEKKQPVAFWCNPISGHNTLYWYLQNLGQGPELLIRYENEEAVDDSQLPKDRFSAERLKGVDSTLKIQPAELGDSAVYLCASSLDGSGTDTQYFGPGTRLTVL.

This clone was counted a few times. This chain uses TRBV19 with TRBJ1-2; TRBD1 agrees at 7 bases. Per germline, CDR1 LNHDA and CDR2 SQIVND (reference sequence). Trimming removed 6 bases from V and 4 bases from J; junction bases left unmatched: 8. This CDR3 comprises 14 residues. CDR3 residues: CASSERGRFYGYTF. CDR3 DNA: TGTGCCAGTAGCGAAAGGGGGCGCTTCTATGGCTACACCTTC. Full variable domain (remainder filled in from reference TRBV19 and TRBJ1-2): DGGITQSPKYLFRKEGQNVTLSCEQNLNHDAMYWYRQDPGQGLRLIYYSQIVNDFQKGDIAEGYSVSREKKESFPLTVTSAQKNPTAFYLCASSERGRFYGYTFGSGTRLTVV.

The chain carries TRBV6-1 and TRBJ2-1; 9 bases map to TRBD2. The ends lost 0 bases at V and 10 bases at J; junction bases unmatched: 16. The CDR3 runs to 18 residues. Per germline, CDR1 MNHNS and CDR2 SASEGT. CDR3 in DNA: TGTGCCAGCAGTGAAGCGGGGCGGGAGGGCCGTGTACTAGGGGAGCAGTTCTTC. This sequence encodes CASSEAGREGRVLGEQFF.